This record covers a single T cell receptor (beta chain). Its specificity is not known. These data come from a study of blood T cells in healthy people across ages. Across the study: Template switching retrieved approximately one barcoded beta molecule for each two T cells.

The second PCR ran roughly 7 to 11 cycles with a sample-barcoded 5' primer and J-beta primers. Tags on each cDNA molecule came from a template-switch adaptor with 12 random nucleotides. TCRdb used MiXCR to reprocess the 5' RACE reads, holding one entry per CDR3 protein. Here the sample spans hundreds of thousands of distinct CDR3 sequences, nearly 60% being singletons. The study, taken as a whole, reports: Strongly correlated with naive T cell percentage was TCR beta diversity.

This TCR was sampled from a man younger than 45 in good health. The sample taken for sequencing was blood.

The chain's CDR3 is CATGGQDGSQETQYF. The CDR3 bases are TGTGCCACAGGGGGTCAGGACGGGAGCCAAGAGACCCAGTACTTC. The chain combines TRBV10-3 with TRBJ2-5; tentatively, D is TRBD1 (7 bases). Trimming stripped 10 bases from V and 1 base from J, with 19 bases between. Per the germline V gene, CDR1 is ENHRY and CDR2 is SYGVKD. The CDR3 is made up of 15 amino acids.